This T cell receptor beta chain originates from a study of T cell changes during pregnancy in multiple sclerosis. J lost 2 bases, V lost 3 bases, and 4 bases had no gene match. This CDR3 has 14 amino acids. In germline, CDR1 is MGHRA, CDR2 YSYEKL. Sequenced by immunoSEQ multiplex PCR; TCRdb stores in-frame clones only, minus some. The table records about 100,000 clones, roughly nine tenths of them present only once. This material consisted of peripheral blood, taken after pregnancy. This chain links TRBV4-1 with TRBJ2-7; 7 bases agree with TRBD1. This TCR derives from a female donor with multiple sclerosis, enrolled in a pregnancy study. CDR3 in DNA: TGCGCCAGCAGCCACGGGGACAGACCCTACGAGCAGTACTTC. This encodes CASSHGDRPYEQYF.